The T cell receptor (beta chain) described here comes from a study of blood T cell repertoires in COVID-19. The repertoire was sequenced with immunoSEQ multiplex PCR; TCRdb's copy has only in-frame clones and lacks some. The profile shows about 250,000 clones, roughly 88% of them singletons. The CDR3 totals 16 residues. V shed 4 bases, J shed 0 bases, and the junction held 0 bases outside the gene matches. Germline CDR1 is MGHDK and CDR2 is SYGVNS. This chain links TRBV25-1 with TRBJ2-6; the match to TRBD2 covers 10 bases. What was sequenced was peripheral blood. The receptor comes from a woman in her 30s with COVID-19, enrolled during active disease. The CDR3: CASSGTSGSGANVLTF. In DNA, the CDR3 is TGTGCCAGCAGTGGGACTAGCGGCTCTGGGGCCAACGTCCTGACTTTC.